This paragraph reports one T cell receptor (beta chain). Per germline, CDR1 MGHRA and CDR2 YSYEKL. The CDR3 consists of 19 residues. V was clipped by 1 base and J by 1 base, with 17 bases between them. This specimen belongs to a study of T cell responses to AZD1222 COVID-19 vaccine. Clones were sequenced by immunoSEQ multiplex PCR, and TCRdb holds only the in-frame ones, with some missing. Here the sample spans 250,000 or so clones, over 90% being singletons. This chain uses TRBV4-1 with TRBJ2-6, with D tentatively TRBD1 (6 bases). The origin of this receptor is an adult in good health. Source: peripheral blood, taken on day 0 of AZD1222 vaccination. CDR3 bases: TGCGCCAGCAGCCAAGTCAATCCACAGGGCCTATCTGGGGCCAACGTCCTGACTTTC. This encodes CASSQVNPQGLSGANVLTF.